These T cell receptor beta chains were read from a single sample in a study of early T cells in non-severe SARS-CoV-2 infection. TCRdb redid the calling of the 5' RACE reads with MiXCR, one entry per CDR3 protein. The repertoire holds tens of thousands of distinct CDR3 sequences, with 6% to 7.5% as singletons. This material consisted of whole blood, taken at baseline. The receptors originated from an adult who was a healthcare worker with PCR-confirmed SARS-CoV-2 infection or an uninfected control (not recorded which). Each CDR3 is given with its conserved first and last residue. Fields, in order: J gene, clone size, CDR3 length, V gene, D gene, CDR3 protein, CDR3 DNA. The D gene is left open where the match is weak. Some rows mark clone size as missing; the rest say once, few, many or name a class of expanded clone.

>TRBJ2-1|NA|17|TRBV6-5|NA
CASSPLFGVSSYNEQFF
TGTGCCAGCAGCCCGTTATTTGGGGTCAGCTCCTACAATGAGCAGTTCTTC
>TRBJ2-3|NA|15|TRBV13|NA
CASSFPGEALGTQYF
TGTGCCAGCAGCTTTCCAGGGGAAGCTCTCGGGACGCAGTATTTT
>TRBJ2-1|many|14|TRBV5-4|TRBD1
CASSLGTGLGEQFF
TGTGCCAGCAGCTTGGGGACAGGGTTGGGTGAGCAGTTCTTC
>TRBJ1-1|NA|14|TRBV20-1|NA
CSAYTPQVNTEAFF
TGCAGTGCTTACACCCCACAGGTGAACACTGAAGCTTTCTTT
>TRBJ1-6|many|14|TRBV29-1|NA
CSARDEEEFSPLHF
TGCAGCGCCCGCGATGAGGAGGAGTTTTCACCCCTCCACTTT
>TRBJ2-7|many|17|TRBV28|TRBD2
CASSLPLLAGGLYEQYF
TGTGCCAGCAGTTTGCCCTTACTAGCGGGAGGGCTCTACGAGCAGTACTTC
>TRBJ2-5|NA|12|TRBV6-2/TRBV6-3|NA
CASSRPFETQYF
TGTGCCAGCAGCCGACCCTTTGAGACCCAGTACTTC
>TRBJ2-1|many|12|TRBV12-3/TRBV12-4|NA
CASSLDNNEQFF
TGTGCCAGCAGTTTAGATAACAATGAGCAGTTCTTC
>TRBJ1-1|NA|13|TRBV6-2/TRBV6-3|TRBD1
CASRRQGNTEAFF
TGTGCCAGCAGAAGACAGGGAAACACTGAAGCTTTCTTT
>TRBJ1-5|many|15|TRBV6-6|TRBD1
CASSQSRTGNQPQHF
TGTGCCAGCAGTCAAAGCCGGACAGGGAACCAGCCCCAGCATTTT
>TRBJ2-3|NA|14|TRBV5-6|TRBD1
CASEQGRRTDTQYF
TGTGCCAGTGAACAGGGGCGCCGCACAGATACGCAGTATTTT
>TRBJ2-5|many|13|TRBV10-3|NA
CAISDGLLETQYF
TGTGCCATCAGTGATGGCCTATTGGAGACCCAGTACTTC
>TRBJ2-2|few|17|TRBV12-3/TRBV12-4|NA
CASSYTRPGVYTGELFF
TGTGCCAGCAGTTACACGAGGCCAGGAGTGTACACCGGGGAGCTGTTTTTT
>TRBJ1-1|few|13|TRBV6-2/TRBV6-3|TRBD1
CASSRQGATEAFF
TGTGCCAGCAGTAGACAGGGGGCGACTGAAGCTTTCTTT
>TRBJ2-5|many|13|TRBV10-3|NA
CAISSRERETQYF
TGTGCCATCTCAAGTCGGGAACGAGAGACCCAGTACTTC
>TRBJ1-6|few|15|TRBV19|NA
CASASEQRSNSPLHF
TGTGCCAGTGCTTCGGAACAGAGAAGTAATTCACCCCTCCACTTT
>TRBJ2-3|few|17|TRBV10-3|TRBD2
CAISGPQLAGHTDTQYF
TGTGCCATCAGTGGCCCCCAGCTAGCGGGACACACAGATACGCAGTATTTT
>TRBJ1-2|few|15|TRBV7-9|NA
CASTIQALPNYGYTF
TGTGCCAGCACGATCCAGGCGCTACCTAACTATGGCTACACCTTC
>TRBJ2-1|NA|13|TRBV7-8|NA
CASSLSAGFEQFF
TGTGCCAGCAGCTTATCCGCCGGATTCGAGCAGTTCTTC
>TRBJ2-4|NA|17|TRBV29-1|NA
CSVALRVSRLAKNIQYF
TGCAGCGTTGCTCTCAGGGTATCGAGATTGGCCAAAAACATTCAGTACTTC
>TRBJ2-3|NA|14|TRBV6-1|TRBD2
CASSLPGLADTQYF
TGTGCCAGCAGTTTACCGGGACTAGCAGATACGCAGTATTTT
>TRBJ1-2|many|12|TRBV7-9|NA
CASSLAGSGYTF
TGTGCCAGCAGCTTAGCAGGGTCTGGCTACACCTTC
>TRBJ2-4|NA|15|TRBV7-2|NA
CASSLESRAKNIQYF
TGTGCCAGCAGCTTAGAGTCTAGAGCCAAAAACATTCAGTACTTC
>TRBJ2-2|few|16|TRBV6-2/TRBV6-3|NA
CASSYFPSENTGELFF
TGTGCCAGCAGTTACTTCCCTAGCGAGAACACCGGGGAGCTGTTTTTT
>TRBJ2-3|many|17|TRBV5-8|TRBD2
CASSSVGAGGEADTQYF
TGTGCCAGCAGCTCGGTAGGCGCGGGAGGTGAGGCAGATACGCAGTATTTT
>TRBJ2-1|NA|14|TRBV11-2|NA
CASSLGQGGNEQFF
TGTGCCAGCAGCTTAGGACAGGGAGGGAATGAGCAGTTCTTC
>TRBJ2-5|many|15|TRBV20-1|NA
CSARPADVRQETQYF
TGCAGTGCTAGGCCCGCAGATGTAAGACAAGAGACCCAGTACTTC
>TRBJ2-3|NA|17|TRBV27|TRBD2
CASSLDGLAGETDTQYF
TGTGCCAGCAGTTTAGATGGCCTAGCGGGAGAAACAGATACGCAGTATTTT
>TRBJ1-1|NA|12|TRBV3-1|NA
CASSQIGVEAFF
TGTGCCAGCAGCCAAATAGGGGTTGAAGCTTTCTTT
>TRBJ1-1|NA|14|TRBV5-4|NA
CASSFQSRNTEAFF
TGTGCCAGCAGCTTCCAGAGCCGGAACACTGAAGCTTTCTTT
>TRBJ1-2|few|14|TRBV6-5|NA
CASRAGIENYGYTF
TGTGCCAGCAGGGCAGGGATAGAGAACTATGGCTACACCTTC
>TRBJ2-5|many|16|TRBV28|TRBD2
CASRPPLAGDGETQYF
TGTGCCAGCAGGCCCCCACTAGCGGGAGATGGAGAGACCCAGTACTTC
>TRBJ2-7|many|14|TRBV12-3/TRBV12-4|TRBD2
CASSPGTRYYEQYF
TGTGCCAGCAGCCCAGGGACTAGGTACTACGAGCAGTACTTC
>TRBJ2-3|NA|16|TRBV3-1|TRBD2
CASSQDLRTSGNGQYF
TGTGCCAGCAGCCAAGATCTCAGGACTAGCGGGAATGGGCAGTATTTT
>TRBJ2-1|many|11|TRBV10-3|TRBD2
CAISEERGQFF
TGTGCCATCAGTGAGGAGCGGGGTCAGTTCTTC
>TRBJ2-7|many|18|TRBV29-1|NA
CSVEGTSSGQGSTYEQYF
TGCAGCGTTGAAGGGACAAGCAGTGGGCAGGGGAGTACCTACGAGCAGTACTTC
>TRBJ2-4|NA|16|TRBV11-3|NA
CASSLVWGRTKNIQYF
TGTGCCAGCAGCTTAGTATGGGGTCGAACCAAAAACATTCAGTACTTC
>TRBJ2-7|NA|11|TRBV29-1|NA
CSVERVGEQYF
TGCAGCGTTGAACGGGTTGGAGAGCAGTACTTC
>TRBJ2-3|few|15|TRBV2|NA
CASSLGRPSTDTQYF
TGTGCCAGCAGTCTAGGACGGCCTAGCACAGATACGCAGTATTTT
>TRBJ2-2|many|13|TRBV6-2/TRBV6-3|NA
CASSYSDSGELFF
TGTGCCAGCAGTTACTCCGACAGCGGGGAGCTGTTTTTT
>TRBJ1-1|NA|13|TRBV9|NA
CASSVGGDTEAFF
TGTGCCAGCAGCGTAGGAGGGGATACTGAAGCTTTCTTT
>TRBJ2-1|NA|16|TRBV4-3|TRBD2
CASSQEPAGILNEQFF
TGCGCCAGCAGCCAAGAACCAGCGGGAATTTTGAATGAGCAGTTCTTC
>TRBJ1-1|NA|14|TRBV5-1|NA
CASSLRDLNTEAFF
TGCGCCAGCAGCTTGAGAGACCTCAACACTGAAGCTTTCTTT
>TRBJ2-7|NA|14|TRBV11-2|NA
CASRARDEGGEQYF
TGTGCCAGCAGAGCCCGGGACGAGGGAGGCGAGCAGTACTTC
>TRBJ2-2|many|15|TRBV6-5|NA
CASSYRAGNTGELFF
TGTGCCAGCAGTTACAGGGCGGGGAACACCGGGGAGCTGTTTTTT
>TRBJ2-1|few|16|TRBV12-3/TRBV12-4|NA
CASSFEGPGRYNEQFF
TGTGCCAGCAGTTTTGAGGGACCGGGACGGTACAATGAGCAGTTCTTC
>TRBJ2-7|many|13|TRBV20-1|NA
CSADDSRSYEQYF
TGCAGTGCAGATGACTCGCGCTCCTACGAGCAGTACTTC
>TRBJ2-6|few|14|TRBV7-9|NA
CASSAVVWANVLTF
TGTGCCAGCAGCGCGGTTGTGTGGGCCAACGTCCTGACTTTC
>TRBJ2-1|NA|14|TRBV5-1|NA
CASSLAGSGNEQFF
TGCGCCAGCAGCTTGGCCGGGAGTGGGAATGAGCAGTTCTTC
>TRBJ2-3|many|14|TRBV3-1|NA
CASSQDISTDTQYF
TGTGCCAGCAGCCAGGACATTAGCACAGATACGCAGTATTTT
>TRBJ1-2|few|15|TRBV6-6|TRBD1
CASSHTAGQSYGYTF
TGTGCCAGCAGTCATACGGCGGGACAGTCCTATGGCTACACCTTC
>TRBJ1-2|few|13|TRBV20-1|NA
CSARDGTYYGYTF
TGCAGTGCTAGAGACGGGACATATTATGGCTACACCTTC
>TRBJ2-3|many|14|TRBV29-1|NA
CSVETGDMADTQYF
TGCAGCGTTGAAACGGGAGACATGGCCGATACGCAGTATTTT
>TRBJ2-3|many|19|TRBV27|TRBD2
CASSSSELGLAGPADTQYF
TGTGCCAGCAGCTCATCCGAACTGGGCCTAGCGGGACCGGCAGATACGCAGTATTTT
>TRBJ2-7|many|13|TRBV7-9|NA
CASSVAGSYEQYF
TGTGCCAGCAGCGTCGCAGGGTCCTACGAGCAGTACTTC
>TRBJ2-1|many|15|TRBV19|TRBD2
CASSMTSGRFNEQFF
TGTGCCAGTAGTATGACTAGCGGGAGGTTCAATGAGCAGTTCTTC
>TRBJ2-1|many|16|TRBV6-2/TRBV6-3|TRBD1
CASSYPRTGLYNEQFF
TGTGCCAGCAGTTATCCCCGGACAGGGTTATACAATGAGCAGTTCTTC
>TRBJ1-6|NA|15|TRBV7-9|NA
CASSLMVLDDSPLHF
TGTGCCAGCAGCTTAATGGTCTTAGACGATTCACCCCTCCACTTT